Shown below are 23 T cell receptor beta chains from a single sample sequenced in a study of control samples from healthy donors and cancer patients. Data came from immunoSEQ multiplex PCR; TCRdb stores just in-frame clones and leaves some out. This table holds over 65,000 clones, approximately 91% found once. Sequencing was performed on PBMCs. These receptors came from a woman between 45 and 65 years old with colorectal cancer.

CDR3 in DNA: TGTGCCAGGCCAGGGACTAGAGCCACAGATACGCAGTATTTT. This sequence encodes CARPGTRATDTQYF. The genes are TRBV24-1 and TRBJ2-3; TRBD2 matches 8 bases. V shed 11 bases and J 2 bases; nucleotides not matched to a gene: 8. In germline, CDR1 is KGHDR, CDR2 SFDVKD. This CDR3 contains 14 residues.

The chain links TRBV10-3 to TRBJ1-4; D gene uncertain. Trimming stripped 0 bases from V and 3 bases from J, with 11 bases between. Germline V gene sequence: CDR1 ENHRY, CDR2 SYGVKD. The CDR3 length is 16 residues. CDR3 residues: CAISESMSQANEKLFF. The DNA for the CDR3 is TGTGCCATCAGTGAGTCGATGTCGCAGGCTAATGAAAAACTGTTTTTT.

This sequence joins TRBV19 and TRBJ1-5, with unresolved D. Germline V lookup: CDR1 LNHDA, CDR2 SQIVND (reference sequence). The CDR3 is 15 residues long. V lost 3 bases, J lost 2 bases, and 11 bases lay in between. This chain's CDR3 is CASSIPEWGNQPQHF. CDR3 nucleotide sequence: TGTGCCAGTAGTATCCCTGAATGGGGCAATCAGCCCCAGCATTTT. The variable domain in full, with the rest retrieved from reference TRBV19 and TRBJ1-5, is DGGITQSPKYLFRKEGQNVTLSCEQNLNHDAMYWYRQDPGQGLRLIYYSQIVNDFQKGDIAEGYSVSREKKESFPLTVTSAQKNPTAFYLCASSIPEWGNQPQHFGDGTRLSIL.

V gene TRBV28 combines with J gene TRBJ1-6, with 12 bases lining up with TRBD1. CDR1 MDHEN and CDR2 SYDVKM come from the germline V gene. CDR3 length: 18 residues. J gave up 4 bases and V 2 bases, and 6 bases lay outside the gene matches. The DNA of the CDR3 is TGTGCCAGCAGTTTAGGGACAGGGGGCAGGAGTTATAATTCACCCCTCCACTTT. Its translation is CASSLGTGGRSYNSPLHF. Full variable domain (outside the CDR3, taken from reference TRBV28 and TRBJ1-6): DVKVTQSSRYLVKRTGEKVFLECVQDMDHENMFWYRQDPGLGLRLIYFSYDVKMKEKGDIPEGYSVSREKKERFSLILESASTNQTSMYLCASSLGTGGRSYNSPLHFGNGTRLTVT.

The gene calls are TRBV5-1 and TRBJ2-2; the match to TRBD2 covers 10 bases. Germline CDR1 SGHRS, CDR2 YFSETQ. The V gene end was trimmed by 7 bases and the J gene end by 4 bases; junction bases not matched to a gene: 10. The CDR3 extends over 16 amino acids. In nucleotides, the CDR3 is TGCGCCAGCGAGCGGGGGGGAAACGTTGTCACCGGGGAGCTGTTTTTT. Translating it yields CASERGGNVVTGELFF.

The V call is TRBV7-2, the J call TRBJ2-5; D remains ambiguous. CDR1 is SGHTA, CDR2 FQGNSA, per germline. V lost 4 bases, J lost 4 bases, and 10 bases lay in between. CDR3 length equals 13 residues. The CDR3 nucleotides are TGTGCCAGCAGCTCTAACTACCTAGAGACCCAGTACTTC. Amino acids: CASSSNYLETQYF. Full variable domain (missing parts from reference TRBV7-2 and TRBJ2-5): GAGVSQSPSNKVTEKGKDVELRCDPISGHTALYWYRQSLGQGLEFLIYFQGNSAPDKSGLPSDRFSAERTGGSVSTLTIQRTQQEDSAVYLCASSSNYLETQYFGPGTRLLVL.

The chain combines TRBV4-1 with TRBJ1-6; a weak D match, TRBD1 (6 bases). Germline loops: CDR1 MGHRA, CDR2 YSYEKL. This CDR3 has 14 residues. Trimming cost V 3 bases and J 8 bases, with 11 bases left between them. The CDR3 sequence: CASSQRGADSPLHF. The CDR3, as DNA: TGCGCCAGCAGCCAGCGGGGGGCGGATTCACCCCTCCACTTT.

V gene TRBV5-1 combines with J gene TRBJ2-5; D possibly corresponds to TRBD2 (7 bases). Deletions cut 0 bases from V and 5 bases from J, with 14 bases between. Looked up from germline, CDR1 is SGHRS and CDR2 is YFSETQ. The CDR3 loop spans 15 amino acids. The CDR3 DNA is TGCGCCAGCAGCTTGGCACAGGGAGGGAGGGAGACCCAGTACTTC. Its translation: CASSLAQGGRETQYF. Complete variable domain (other parts from reference TRBV5-1 and TRBJ2-5): KAGVTQTPRYLIKTRGQQVTLSCSPISGHRSVSWYQQTPGQGLQFLFEYFSETQRNKGNFPGRFSGRQFSNSRSEMNVSTLELGDSALYLCASSLAQGGRETQYFGPGTRLLVL.

This clone was seen just once. This chain links TRBV7-8 with TRBJ2-1, with 7 bases aligning to TRBD1. V lost 0 bases to trimming and J lost 4 bases; unmatched junction nucleotides: 6. CDR1 and CDR2 from the germline V gene are SGHVS and FQNEAQ. This CDR3 has 16 amino acids. CDR3 region: CASSLAQDRFYNEQFF. The CDR3 DNA reads as TGTGCCAGCAGCTTAGCCCAGGACAGGTTTTACAATGAGCAGTTCTTC.

The J gene is TRBJ1-1, the V gene TRBV15; 11 nucleotides line up with TRBD1. This CDR3 has 16 amino acids. With V trimmed by 0 bases and J by 4 bases, 4 bases remained unmatched. From germline, CDR1 is LNHNV and CDR2 YYDKDF (reference sequence). The CDR3, as DNA: TGTGCCACCAGCAGAGATCTTGGGACAGGGGGCACTGAAGCTTTCTTT. The encoded protein is CATSRDLGTGGTEAFF.

The chain combines TRBV18 with TRBJ1-5, with 7 positions matching TRBD1. The CDR3 extends over 14 amino acids. Germline CDR1 and CDR2: KGHSH and LQKENI. Trimming removed 2 bases from V and 2 bases from J; junction bases left unmatched: 0. DNA of the CDR3: TGTGCCAGCTCACCAGGACAGGGCAATCAGCCCCAGCATTTT. Amino acid sequence: CASSPGQGNQPQHF.

The chain links TRBV18 to TRBJ2-7; a weak D match, TRBD1 (5 bases). The CDR3 extends over 15 amino acids. The V gene's germline CDR1 is KGHSH and CDR2 LQKENI. The V and J ends lost 2 bases and 3 bases respectively, with 14 bases between them. This CDR3 is CASSPAQVEVYEQYV. CDR3 sequence (DNA): TGTGCCAGCTCACCAGCACAGGTTGAAGTCTACGAGCAGTACGTC.

This clone was detected once. The chain recombines TRBV10-3 with TRBJ1-1, with TRBD1 matching over 9 bases. This CDR3 region has 14 residues. V dropped 7 bases and J dropped 6; count of bases not matched to a gene: 9. Germline lookup yields CDR1 ENHRY and CDR2 SYGVKD. CDR3 sequence reads: CAINTGQGSAEAFF. CDR3 DNA sequence: TGTGCCATCAACACTGGACAGGGGAGCGCTGAAGCTTTCTTT.

The chain couples TRBV10-2 to TRBJ1-1; D not resolved. CDR1 and CDR2 (germline): WSHSY, SAAADI. This CDR3 spans 13 amino acids. The germline V and J ends were trimmed by 3 bases and 4 bases, with 9 bases remaining between them. The CDR3 nucleotides read TGCGCCAGCAGTGAAAGGTTCGCCACTGAAGCTTTCTTT. This encodes CASSERFATEAFF.

Remarks on this clone: Other DNA sequences in the same sample also yield this CDR3. The J gene is TRBJ2-5, the V gene TRBV9; maybe TRBD1 (6 bases). Per the germline V gene, CDR1 is SGDLS and CDR2 is YYNGEE. This CDR3 region has 15 residues. Trimming left V 2 bases short and J 2 bases short, with 13 bases between. The CDR3 DNA reads TGTGCCAGCAGCGTGCAGGGGACCGGGCAAGAGACCCAGTACTTC. As protein: CASSVQGTGQETQYF.

In this sample, this clone turned up once. The V gene is TRBV6-5, the J gene TRBJ1-5, with D possibly being TRBD1 (6 bases). Per germline, CDR1 MNHEY and CDR2 SVGAGI. The CDR3 runs 13 residues. Trimming pared 7 bases from V and 3 bases from J, leaving 10 bases between. In DNA form, the CDR3 reads TGTGCCAGCAAGGGACATATCAATCAGCCCCAGCATTTT. Translating gives CASKGHINQPQHF.

The rearrangement uses TRBV10-3 and TRBJ1-2; TRBD1 matches 7 bases. Germline V gene sequence: CDR1 ENHRY, CDR2 SYGVKD. Trimming took 3 bases from V and 1 from J; bases not matched to a gene: 5. The CDR3 spans 15 residues. The CDR3 DNA reads TGTGCCATCAGTGACCCGGGACAGTATAACTATGGCTACACCTTC. Residues: CAISDPGQYNYGYTF.

This rearrangement joins TRBV15 to TRBJ1-2, with 10 bases lining up with TRBD1. With 0 bases clipped from V and 4 bases from J, the junction kept 8 bases outside the gene matches. In germline, CDR1 is LNHNV, CDR2 YYDKDF (reference sequence). The CDR3 is 17 amino acids. The CDR3 is CATSRDIGTGETYGYTF. CDR3 DNA: TGTGCCACCAGCAGAGATATCGGGACAGGGGAAACCTATGGCTACACCTTC.

The V gene is TRBV4-3, the J gene TRBJ1-2; D is undetermined. The germline CDR1 and CDR2 sequences are LGHNA and YSLEER. V was trimmed by 1 base and J by 0 bases, leaving 6 bases between them. The CDR3 is 14 amino acids. The CDR3: CASSQVASNYGYTF. The CDR3 DNA reads as TGCGCCAGCAGCCAAGTAGCTTCTAACTATGGCTACACCTTC.

The chain employs TRBV4-3 and TRBJ1-1; 10 nucleotides agree with TRBD1. CDR3 size: 13 residues. The J segment lost 6 bases and the V segment lost 4 bases, leaving 2 bases of the junction unmatched. The germline CDR1 and CDR2 sequences are LGHNA and YSLEER. The CDR3 DNA reads as TGCGCCAGCAGCCCCGGACAGGGGGCTGAAGCTTTCTTT. It specifies CASSPGQGAEAFF.

The genes are TRBV20-1 and TRBJ2-4; a weak D match, TRBD1 (6 bases). V lost 5 bases and J lost 2, with 10 bases in between. This CDR3 contains 13 residues. Germline V gene lookup returns CDR1 DFQATT and CDR2 SNEGSKA (reference sequence). The CDR3 region has the DNA TGCAGTGCTTGTGGACAGACCAAAAACATTCAGTACTTC. The encoded protein is CSACGQTKNIQYF.

V usage is TRBV29-1 and J usage is TRBJ2-1; D may be TRBD1 or TRBD2 (7 bases each). This CDR3 spans 14 amino acids. Deletions cut 2 bases from V and 9 bases from J, with 17 bases between. Per the germline V gene, CDR1 is SQVTM and CDR2 is ANQGSEA. The CDR3 region is CSVEYQGGLGEQFF. The CDR3 DNA follows: TGCAGCGTTGAATATCAGGGGGGGCTTGGTGAGCAGTTCTTC.

The V gene is TRBV6-5, the J gene TRBJ1-2; the D gene is possibly TRBD1 (6 bases). V lost 9 bases to trimming and J lost 8 bases, with 19 bases between them. This CDR3 spans 13 amino acids. Germline CDR1 is MNHEY and CDR2 is SVGAGI. The CDR3 is CASDRTAPGGYTF. Here the CDR3 DNA reads TGTGCCAGTGATAGGACAGCCCCTGGAGGCTACACCTTC.